The clone carrying this T cell receptor (beta chain) was detected many times. Its antigen is as yet unknown. Additional DNA sequences in this sample encode the identical CDR3. The table came from immunoSEQ multiplex PCR; TCRdb's copy has only in-frame clones and leaves some out. The sample lists hundreds of thousands of clones; approximately 80% were seen once. The data stem from a study of shared clonotypes between healthy human individuals. Findings and limits, study-wide: Sampling was confined to blood; repertoires within tissues likely differ.

This CDR3 is built from 16 residues. V lost 0 bases, J lost 2 bases, and 12 bases lay in between. Germline loops: CDR1 SGDLS, CDR2 YYNGEE. Source material: PBMCs. The chain recombines TRBV9 with TRBJ2-1, with D possibly matching TRBD1 (6 bases). The sequence was collected from a woman aged 35 to 49 in good health. Some clones in this sample may be carry-over from other donors' samples. The CDR3 here is CASSVGGGYPYNEQFF. CDR3 coding DNA: TGTGCCAGCAGCGTAGGAGGGGGTTATCCCTACAATGAGCAGTTCTTC.